This T cell receptor (beta chain) was identified in a study of blood T cell repertoires in COVID-19 (dated by TCRdb to about 2020). Concerning the study at large: Samples from collaborators originated in the United States, Italy and Spain and spanned both the acute and convalescent phases of COVID-19. Samples came from the ongoing ImmuneRACE study (first 160 participants) plus 1,254 subjects from 6 global collaborators. The material from the prospective study consisted of cDNA or gDNA derived from T cells, B-cell-depleted T cells, or PBMCs. Deeply sampled blood TCRbeta repertoires from subjects exposed to, actively infected with, or recovered from COVID-19 were included in the dataset. Where available, HLA class I and class II types were taken from metadata supplied by the sample provider and were not determined by assay-based typing. The repertoires were released in a freely available public database meant as a resource for research on the immune response to SARS-CoV-2. Sample metadata almost always included a de-identified subject ID, COVID-19 status, age in years and sex. The research as a whole found: How much clinical and demographic metadata was included differed by source and by participant, and the metadata was provided uncurated.

Enrolling through a virtual design, the prospective study's participants ranged in age from roughly 18 to 89 years and lived across roughly 23 United States geographic areas. Cohort assignment in the prospective study relied on participant-reported clinical history from a screening survey and a study questionnaire. Exposed participants had been in contact, within 2 weeks of entering the study, with a person who had a PCR-confirmed or clinician-diagnosed case of COVID-19. Mobile phlebotomists in the prospective study collected whole blood, serum and a nasopharyngeal or oropharyngeal swab from every participant. Prospective study participants could optionally give additional blood draws and questionnaires over a roughly 2-month period. Before DNA extraction, prospective study blood samples were shipped either frozen or at room temperature. Of note for this clone: Its antigen is still unknown. The record has no base qualities; no much larger clone is one base away.

The immunoSEQ Assay, a bias-controlled multiplex PCR, was used to amplify TCRbeta CDR3 regions from genomic DNA. The paper's data handling went like this. Within the assay, amplification of reference gene primers was used to estimate how many nucleated cells each sample contained. To quantify the absolute abundance of each unique TCRbeta CDR3 rearrangement, sequence reads were collapsed and filtered. Productive Simpson clonality was computed per sample as the square root of Simpson's diversity index over productive rearrangements. TCRdb re-hosts the immuneACCESS table, in-frame sequences only. Its copies lack some clones; in the studies checked, an unresolved V gene accounts for under half of them, and the cause for the rest is not known. D and trimming come from the DNA, and the V and J calls and clone size come from that table. The sample has a few hundred thousand clones on record, approximately 93% of them singletons. Clones ranked in the top ten supply around 0.86% of the sample.

Spanning cysteine to phenylalanine, the CDR3 consists of 16 amino acids. Solely the CDR3 DNA is kept, with 48 bases framed from the first base. CDR1 KGHSH and CDR2 LQKENI are derived from the germline V gene. V sheds 3 bases and J sheds 7 bases, leaving 21 bases between their ends. The TCR originated in a middle-aged woman who had been exposed to COVID-19. The V gene is TRBV18 and the J gene is TRBJ1-1; the D gene is perhaps TRBD1, from 6 matching bases. Sequenced: PBMCs or T cells enriched from blood (not recorded which). CDR3 loop: CASSPPFGGALREAFF. The sequence in DNA is TGTGCCAGCTCACCTCCTTTTGGGGGGGCCCTGCGTGAAGCTTTCTTT.